This TCR beta chain was found in a study of T cell repertoires in cytomegalovirus infection (dated by TCRdb to the late 2010s). General notes on the study: The peptide stimulations were aimed at well-studied HLA-B-restricted epitopes as well as recently identified HLA-C-restricted CMV epitopes, whose presentation resists viral immunomodulation. The HLA type of each donor mattered for the analysis, because public TCR beta signatures pointed to carriage of CMV infection along with the matching HLA type. Summary of the overall study and its limitations: In both this cohort and an independent cohort of 300 to 450 donors, the cumulative frequency of public TCR beta family members distinguished carriers of CMV infection plus the relevant HLA type. The ex vivo response was dominated by HLA-C-restricted CMV-specific TCR beta clonotypes, which also provided the single most frequent clonotype in two of eight donors.

This clonotype was detected many times. No antigen is known for it. Base qualities are not at hand, and no much larger clone is one base apart. Reading from cysteine to phenylalanine, the CDR3 counts 14 amino acids. Only the CDR3 region is kept as DNA, spanning 42 bases read in frame from base 1. V lost 3 bases and J lost 3 bases; the stretch between them is 11 bases long. In light of the paper, this sample's treatment or condition label describes: in vitro stimulation with specific CMV peptide epitopes to enrich CMV-specific T cells. Sequencing used an Illumina HiSeq 1500. TCRdb trimmed public reads at Q25 via fastp, called clones via MiXCR and kept in-frame beta chains. One record per CDR3 amino acid sequence lists the most common genes and DNA. This sample is represented by some 800,000 distinct CDR3 sequences; about 29% of them were singletons. Less than 15% of the sample comes from the top ten.

The chain employs TRBV12-3 or TRBV12-4 and TRBJ1-2; there is no confident call for the D gene. The specimen was cultured CD8+ T cells from PBMCs, collected from culture after CMV antigen stimulation. The origin of this receptor is a human donor in good health (CMV status not recorded). Some clones in this sample may be carry-over from other donors' samples. The bases read TGTGCCAGCAGTTTTGATTACGTAGACTATGGCTACACCTTC. This gives the protein CASSFDYVDYGYTF.